This T cell receptor (beta chain) is drawn from a study of cytomegalovirus exposure and HLA in healthy donors. Looking at the study overall: There were tens of millions of unique TCRs (from HLA-typed donors) in an early data release. The Caucasian-associated ancestry cluster held roughly 80% of some 420 genotyped donors. Overall study findings and caveats: The majority of TCR sequences were rare, yet some public TCRs appeared in many donors. A prior analysis recorded that most TCR beta V segments were productive about 87% or about 30% of the time.

A remark on this clone: Its antigen is still unknown.

The PCR was carried out with 60 Vbeta primers and 13 Jbeta primers. Data came from immunoSEQ multiplex PCR; TCRdb stores just in-frame clones and leaves some out. The sample includes under 200,000 clones, around four fifths of them seen just once. The source material was PBMCs. The sequence was collected from a woman aged 18-29 years in good health and CMV-seronegative.

Here the CDR3 DNA reads TGTGCCAGCAGTGAGGGGGGGCGGTCAGGGGCCAACGTCCTGACTTTC. Protein: CASSEGGRSGANVLTF. J is TRBJ2-6 and V is TRBV6-4; possibly TRBD2 for D (7 bases). Trimming removed 3 bases from V and 4 bases from J, with 13 bases in between. The CDR3 has 16 residues. Germline CDR1 and CDR2: MRHNA and SNTAGT.